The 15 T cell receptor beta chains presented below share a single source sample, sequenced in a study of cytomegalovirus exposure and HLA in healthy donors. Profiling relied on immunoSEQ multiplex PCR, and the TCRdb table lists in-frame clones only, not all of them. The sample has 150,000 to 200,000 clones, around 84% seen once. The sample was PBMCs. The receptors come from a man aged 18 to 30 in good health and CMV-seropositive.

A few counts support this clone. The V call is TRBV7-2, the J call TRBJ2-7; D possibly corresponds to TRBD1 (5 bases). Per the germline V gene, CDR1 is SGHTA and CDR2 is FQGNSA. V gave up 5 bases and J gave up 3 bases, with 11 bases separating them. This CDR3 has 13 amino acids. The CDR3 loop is CASSHAGFYEQYF. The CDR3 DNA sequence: TGTGCCAGCAGCCATGCAGGGTTCTACGAGCAGTACTTC.

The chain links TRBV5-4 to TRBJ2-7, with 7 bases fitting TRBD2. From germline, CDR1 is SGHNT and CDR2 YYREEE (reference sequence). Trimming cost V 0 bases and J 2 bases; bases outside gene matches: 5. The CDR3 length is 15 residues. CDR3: CASSLDRGEAYEQYF. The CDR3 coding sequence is TGTGCCAGCAGCTTGGATCGGGGGGAGGCCTACGAGCAGTACTTC.

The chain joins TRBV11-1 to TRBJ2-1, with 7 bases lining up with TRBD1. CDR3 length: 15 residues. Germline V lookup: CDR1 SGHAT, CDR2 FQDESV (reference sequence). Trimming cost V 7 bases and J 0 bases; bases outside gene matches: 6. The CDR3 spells CASTQTGSSYNEQFF. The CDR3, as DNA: TGTGCCAGCACTCAGACAGGGAGCTCCTACAATGAGCAGTTCTTC.

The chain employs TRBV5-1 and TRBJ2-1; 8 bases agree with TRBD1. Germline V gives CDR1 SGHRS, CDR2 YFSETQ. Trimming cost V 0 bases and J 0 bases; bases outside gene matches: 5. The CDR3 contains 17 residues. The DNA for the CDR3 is TGCGCCAGCAGCTTGGGGACAGGGTCCCTCTCCTACAATGAGCAGTTCTTC. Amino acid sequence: CASSLGTGSLSYNEQFF.

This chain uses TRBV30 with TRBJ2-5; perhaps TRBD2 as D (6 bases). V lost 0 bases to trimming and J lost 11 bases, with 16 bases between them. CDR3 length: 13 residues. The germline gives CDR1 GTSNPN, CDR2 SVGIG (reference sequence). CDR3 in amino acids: CAWSVRGVGTQYF. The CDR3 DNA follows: TGTGCCTGGAGTGTACGCGGGGTCGGGACTCAGTACTTC.

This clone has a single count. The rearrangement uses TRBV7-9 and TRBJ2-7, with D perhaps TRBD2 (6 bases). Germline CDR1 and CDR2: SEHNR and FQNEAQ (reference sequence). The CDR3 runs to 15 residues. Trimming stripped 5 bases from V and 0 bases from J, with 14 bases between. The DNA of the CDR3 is TGTGCCAGCAGCAGCCTAGCGCTGAGCTCCTACGAGCAGTACTTC. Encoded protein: CASSSLALSSYEQYF.

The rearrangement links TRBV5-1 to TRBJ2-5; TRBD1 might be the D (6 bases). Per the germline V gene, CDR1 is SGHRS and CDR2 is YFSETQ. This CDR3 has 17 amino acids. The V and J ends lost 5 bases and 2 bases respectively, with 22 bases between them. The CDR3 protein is CASSTGTTMGSQETQYF. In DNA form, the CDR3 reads TGCGCCAGCAGTACCGGGACAACTATGGGGTCACAAGAGACCCAGTACTTC.

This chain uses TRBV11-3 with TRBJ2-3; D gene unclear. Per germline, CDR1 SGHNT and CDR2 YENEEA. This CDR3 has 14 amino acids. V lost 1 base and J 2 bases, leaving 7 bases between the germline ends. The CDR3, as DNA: TGTGCCAGCAGCTTAGGACACCCCACAGATACGCAGTATTTT. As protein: CASSLGHPTDTQYF.

CDR3 sequence (DNA): TGTGCCAGCAGCGTAGGAGTAAATAATCAGCCCCAGCATTTT. This translates into CASSVGVNNQPQHF. The V gene is TRBV9, the J gene TRBJ1-5; D is undetermined. CDR3 length: 14 amino acids. Germline V gene lookup returns CDR1 SGDLS and CDR2 YYNGEE. Trimming removed 0 bases from V and 4 bases from J, with 8 bases in between.

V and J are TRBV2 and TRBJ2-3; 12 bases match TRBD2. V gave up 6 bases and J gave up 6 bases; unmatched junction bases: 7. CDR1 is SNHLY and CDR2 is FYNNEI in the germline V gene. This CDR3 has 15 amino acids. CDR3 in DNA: TGTGCCAGCAGGCCGACTAGCGGGGGTGGGGATACGCAGTATTTT. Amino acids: CASRPTSGGGDTQYF.

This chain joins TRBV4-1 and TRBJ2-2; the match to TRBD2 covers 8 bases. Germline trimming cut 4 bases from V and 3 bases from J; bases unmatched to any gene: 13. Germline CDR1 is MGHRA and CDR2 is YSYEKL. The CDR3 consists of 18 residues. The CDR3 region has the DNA TGCGCCAGCAGCCCTATTAGGGTTAGCGGGACGTACACCGGGGAGCTGTTTTTT. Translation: CASSPIRVSGTYTGELFF.

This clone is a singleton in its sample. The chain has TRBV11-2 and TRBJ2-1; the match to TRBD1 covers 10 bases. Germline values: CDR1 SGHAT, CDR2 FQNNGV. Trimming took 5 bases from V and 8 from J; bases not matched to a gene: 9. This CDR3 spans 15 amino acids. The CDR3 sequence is CASSTGWDRGHEQFF. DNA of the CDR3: TGTGCCAGCAGCACCGGCTGGGACAGGGGCCATGAGCAGTTCTTC.

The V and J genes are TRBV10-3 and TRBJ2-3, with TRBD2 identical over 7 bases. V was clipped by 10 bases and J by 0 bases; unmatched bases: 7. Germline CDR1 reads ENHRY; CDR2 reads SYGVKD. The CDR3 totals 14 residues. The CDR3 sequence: CASGGFDSTDTQYF. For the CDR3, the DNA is TGTGCCAGCGGGGGATTTGATAGCACAGATACGCAGTATTTT.

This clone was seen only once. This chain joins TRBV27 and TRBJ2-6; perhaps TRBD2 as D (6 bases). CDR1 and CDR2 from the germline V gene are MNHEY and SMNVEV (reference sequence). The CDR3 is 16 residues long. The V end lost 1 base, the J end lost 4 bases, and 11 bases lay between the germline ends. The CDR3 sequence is CASSLWRGLGANVLTF. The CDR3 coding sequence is TGTGCCAGCAGTTTATGGAGGGGTCTGGGGGCCAACGTCCTGACTTTC.

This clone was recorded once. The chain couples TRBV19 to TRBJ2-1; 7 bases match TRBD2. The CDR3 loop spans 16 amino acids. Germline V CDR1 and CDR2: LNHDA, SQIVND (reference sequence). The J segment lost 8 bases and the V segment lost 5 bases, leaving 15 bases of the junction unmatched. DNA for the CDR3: TGTGCCAGTAGTCCTAAACCGGGACTACTCAGGGATGAGCAGTTCTTC. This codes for CASSPKPGLLRDEQFF.